What follows is one T cell receptor (beta chain) and its context. Its antigen is currently unknown. The repertoire was sequenced with immunoSEQ multiplex PCR; TCRdb's copy has only in-frame clones and lacks some. The table shows around 2.1 million clones, with 90% to 95% occurring only once. The source of the sample is a study of shared clonotypes between healthy human individuals. Across the whole study: Plates per donor: three CD4 naive, three CD4 memory, two CD8 naive, one CD8 memory.

Findings and limits, study-wide: Only blood underwent sampling, and tissue repertoires likely differ. Among a few donors, about 5% of naive CD4 clonotypes were found in common.

Naive-designated CD8 cells lacked CD45RO, were positively enriched for CCR7, and omitted terminally differentiated effector memory CD45RA+ cells. All donors were healthy HIV-negative adults lacking recent acute infections or vaccinations. The CDR3 is made up of 12 amino acids. CDR1 and CDR2 (germline): SGDLS, YYNGEE. V was pared by 1 base and J by 9 bases, with 8 bases between. Sequenced material: naive CD8+ T cells from PBMCs. This chain connects TRBV9 to TRBJ2-1, with D hard to call. This TCR came from a man aged 18-30 years in good health. Some clones in this sample may be carry-over from other donors' samples. CDR3 coding DNA: TGTGCCAGCAGCGTAAATACGGGTGAGCAGTTCTTC. Translation gives CASSVNTGEQFF.